Listed below are T cell receptor beta chains from one sample, sequenced in a study of OX40 agonist ivuxolimab in advanced cancers. Method: immunoSEQ multiplex PCR; TCRdb's copy keeps in-frame clones and lacks some. Of about 110,000 clones listed, about 91% are singletons. The starting material was CD4+ or CD8+ T cells sorted from blood, obtained in a trial of the OX40 agonist ivuxolimab. The receptor source for this set is an adult with an advanced solid tumor such as melanoma, head and neck, liver or kidney cancer. Each CDR3 is given with its conserved first and last residue. D genes are given only for firm matches. Size is omitted from some rows. Given values are once, few, many or a class for expanded clones.

clone size: -; V gene: TRBV28; D gene: -; J gene: TRBJ1-5; CDR3 DNA: TGTGCCAGCAGTTGGAATCAGCCCCAGCATTTT; CDR3 protein: CASSWNQPQHF
clone size: once; V gene: TRBV7-9; D gene: -; J gene: TRBJ1-1; CDR3 DNA: TGTGCCAGCAGCCCGGAGTGGGGGAACACTGAAGCTTTCTTT; CDR3 protein: CASSPEWGNTEAFF
clone size: -; V gene: TRBV11-3; D gene: TRBD2; J gene: TRBJ2-5; CDR3 DNA: TGTGCCAGCAGCCCATGGCCCGAACTAGCGGGAACTGGAGAGACCCAGTACTTC; CDR3 protein: CASSPWPELAGTGETQYF
clone size: -; V gene: TRBV10-2; D gene: -; J gene: TRBJ1-4; CDR3 DNA: TGCGCCAGCAGTGACGAGACAGGTGAAAAACTGTTTTTT; CDR3 protein: CASSDETGEKLFF
clone size: -; V gene: TRBV5-1; D gene: -; J gene: TRBJ2-5; CDR3 DNA: TGCGCCAGCAGCTTGGAACAGACAATAGAGACCCAGTACTTC; CDR3 protein: CASSLEQTIETQYF
clone size: -; V gene: TRBV6-1; D gene: -; J gene: TRBJ1-2; CDR3 DNA: TGTGCCAGCAGGGAACAGGGTAACTATGGCTACACCTTC; CDR3 protein: CASREQGNYGYTF
clone size: -; V gene: TRBV7-2; D gene: -; J gene: TRBJ2-7; CDR3 DNA: TGTGCCAGCAGCTTAGAGGGAAGGGGAGTCAACTACGAGCAGTACTTC; CDR3 protein: CASSLEGRGVNYEQYF
clone size: -; V gene: TRBV6-1; D gene: -; J gene: TRBJ1-3; CDR3 DNA: TGTGCCAGCAATTACGTTGCCGGAAACACCATATATTTT; CDR3 protein: CASNYVAGNTIYF
clone size: -; V gene: TRBV18; D gene: -; J gene: TRBJ1-3; CDR3 DNA: TGTGCCAGCTCACCACGAGGGAGCTCTGGAAACACCATATATTTT; CDR3 protein: CASSPRGSSGNTIYF
clone size: -; V gene: TRBV9; D gene: -; J gene: TRBJ1-1; CDR3 DNA: TGTGCCAGCAGCCCCCTCTCTGAAGCTTTCTTT; CDR3 protein: CASSPLSEAFF
clone size: -; V gene: TRBV6-6; D gene: -; J gene: TRBJ2-7; CDR3 DNA: TGTGCCAGCAGGTCCGCGGGCAGGCAACCGTCCTACGAGCAGTACTTC; CDR3 protein: CASRSAGRQPSYEQYF
clone size: -; V gene: TRBV13; D gene: -; J gene: TRBJ2-1; CDR3 DNA: TGTGCCAGCAGCTTCTCCGGGGGGCCCACGGGTAGTGAGCAGTTCTTC; CDR3 protein: CASSFSGGPTGSEQFF
clone size: few; V gene: TRBV21-1; D gene: -; J gene: TRBJ1-2; CDR3 DNA: TGTGCCAGCAGGGGGACAGGGAACGGCTACACCTTC; CDR3 protein: CASRGTGNGYTF